Listed here are 27 T cell receptor beta chains from one sample, sequenced in a study of metastatic and nonmetastatic thyroid tumors. TCRdb re-clonotyped the PCR reads through MiXCR. The table records almost 5,500 clones, 30% to 45% of them present only once. Prior to thyroid surgery, none of the patients had received any treatment. Material: adjacent normal tissue. These receptors all stem from a female donor with papillary thyroid cancer or a benign thyroid nodule (not recorded which). Some clones in this sample may be carry-over from other donors' samples.

This clone was detected only once. This rearrangement joins TRBV11-2 to TRBJ1-6; 7 bases agree with TRBD1. V was clipped by 4 bases and J by 2 bases; unmatched bases: 8. Germline V gene sequence: CDR1 SGHAT, CDR2 FQNNGV. The CDR3 runs to 17 residues. The chain's CDR3 is CASSSDRALTYNSPLHF. The CDR3 region has the DNA TGTGCCAGCAGCTCCGACAGGGCTTTAACCTATAATTCACCCCTCCACTTT.

The table lists this clone with a few counts. This chain links TRBV13 with TRBJ1-1, with 10 bases lining up with TRBD1. Germline-derived CDR1 and CDR2 are PRHDT and FYEKMQ (reference sequence). V lost 5 bases, J lost 5 bases, and 8 bases stayed unmatched. The CDR3 contains 15 residues. CDR3 in amino acids: CASSRQGAFGTEAFF. In nucleotides, the CDR3 is TGTGCCAGCAGCCGACAGGGGGCATTTGGAACTGAAGCTTTCTTT.

Concerning this clone: Compared with germline, one end of the junction differs, possibly owing to a read error. Other DNA sequences of this sample code for an identical CDR3. J is TRBJ2-7 and V is TRBV7-2; D may be TRBD2 (6 bases). The CDR3 totals 15 residues. Germline CDR1 SGHTA, CDR2 FQGNSA. CDR3 region: CASSLAAGPSYEQYF. DNA of the CDR3: TGCGCCAGCAGCTTAGCGGCGGGACCGTCCTACGAGCAGTACTTC.

The table lists this clone with a few counts. The gene calls are TRBV12-3 or TRBV12-4 and TRBJ2-7; D unresolved. The CDR3 consists of 13 residues. Deletions cut 3 bases from V and 3 bases from J, with 9 bases between. The CDR3: CASSFAWCYEQYF. CDR3 sequence (DNA): TGTGCCAGCAGTTTCGCGTGGTGCTACGAGCAGTACTTC.

This clone is large (0.1 to 1%) by share. The V call is TRBV28, the J call TRBJ1-2; no definite D call. Germline V gene sequence: CDR1 MDHEN, CDR2 SYDVKM. The length of the CDR3 is 12 residues. Trimming took 10 bases from V and 4 from J, leaving 13 bases between them. The CDR3 region is CATLRDVYGYTF. The CDR3 region has the DNA TGTGCCACACTTCGGGATGTCTATGGCTACACCTTC.

The chain couples TRBV11-1 to TRBJ2-3, with D possibly called TRBD1 or TRBD2 (5 bases each). Germline V CDR1 and CDR2: SGHAT, FQDESV (reference sequence). The ends were cut back, 3 bases at V and 4 bases at J, with 8 bases in the middle. The CDR3 is made up of 13 amino acids. The CDR3 spells CASSFGDADTQYF. The CDR3 DNA reads TGTGCCAGCAGCTTTGGGGACGCAGATACGCAGTATTTT.

This clone was detected a few times. The chain carries TRBV7-2 and TRBJ2-7; 8 bases map to TRBD2. The CDR3 contains 15 residues. Germline values: CDR1 SGHTA, CDR2 FQGNSA. Unmatched junction bases numbered 6, after V lost 5 bases and J lost 0 bases. CDR3 residues: CASSRRAGGSYEQYF. CDR3 in DNA: TGTGCCAGCAGCCGAAGGGCGGGGGGCTCCTACGAGCAGTACTTC.

This rearrangement joins TRBV30 to TRBJ1-2; D possibly corresponds to TRBD1 (6 bases). The CDR3 runs 12 residues. The V gene's germline CDR1 is GTSNPN and CDR2 SVGIG (reference sequence). Trimming removed 4 bases from V and 4 bases from J, with 10 bases in between. The CDR3 is CAWIQGIYGYTF. In DNA, the CDR3 is TGTGCCTGGATACAGGGAATCTATGGCTACACCTTC.

This clone was picked up a small number of times. V gene TRBV15 combines with J gene TRBJ2-5; D may correspond to TRBD1 or TRBD2 (5 bases each). The CDR3 totals 15 residues. V was trimmed by 3 bases and J by 1 base, leaving 12 bases between them. Germline assignment: CDR1 LNHNV and CDR2 YYDKDF (reference sequence). The CDR3 DNA is TGTGCCACCAGCAGGAGAGGGGACGCCCAAGAGACCCAGTACTTC. This gives the protein CATSRRGDAQETQYF. The entire variable domain, with the rest obtained from reference TRBV15 and TRBJ2-5, is as follows: DAMVIQNPRYQVTQFGKPVTLSCSQTLNHNVMYWYQQKSSQAPKLLFHYYDKDFNNEADTPDNFQSRRPNTSFCFLDIRSPGLGDTAMYLCATSRRGDAQETQYFGPGTRLLVL.

J is TRBJ2-2 and V is TRBV15, with D hard to call. The germline V and J ends were trimmed by 1 base and 3 bases, with 6 bases remaining between them. CDR3 length: 14 amino acids. The germline CDR1 and CDR2 sequences are LNHNV and YYDKDF (reference sequence). The CDR3 nucleotides are TGTGCCACCAGCAGAGGTAGAGACACCGGGGAGCTGTTTTTT. It encodes CATSRGRDTGELFF.

The chain joins TRBV6-1 to TRBJ1-6; D not resolved. The CDR3 totals 15 residues. Trimming took off 0 bases at V and 7 bases at J, with 10 bases between the two ends. Germline V CDR1 and CDR2: MNHNS, SASEGT. CDR3 nucleotides: TGTGCCAGCAGTGAAGCACATATGGGCAATTCACCCCTCCACTTT. Translated, it gives CASSEAHMGNSPLHF.

The CDR3 coding sequence is TGTGCCAGCAGTTTGGCAGGGGTTGACACTGAAGCTTTCTTT. Translation: CASSLAGVDTEAFF. V gene TRBV27 combines with J gene TRBJ1-1; possibly TRBD1 for D (6 bases). Germline values: CDR1 MNHEY, CDR2 SMNVEV (reference sequence). CDR3 size: 14 residues. Trimming pared 3 bases from V and 3 bases from J, leaving 11 bases between.

V gene TRBV19 combines with J gene TRBJ2-3; 9 bases match TRBD2. CDR3 length: 16 residues. V dropped 3 bases and J dropped 3; count of bases not matched to a gene: 7. CDR1 and CDR2 (germline): LNHDA, SQIVND (reference sequence). The CDR3 here is CASSILAGGPTDTQYF. As DNA, the CDR3 is TGTGCCAGTAGTATTTTGGCGGGAGGGCCAACAGATACGCAGTATTTT.

The chain carries TRBV10-1 and TRBJ2-3, with unresolved D. The CDR3 loop spans 16 amino acids. Germline CDR1 reads WNHNN; CDR2 reads SYGVQD (reference sequence). The V and J ends lost 3 bases and 0 bases respectively, with 13 bases between them. The CDR3 DNA is TGCGCCAGCAGTGAACAGCCGACGAGTAGCACAGATACGCAGTATTTT. This gives the protein CASSEQPTSSTDTQYF.

In its sample, this clone was seen a few times. The V gene is TRBV2, the J gene TRBJ1-2, with D maybe TRBD1 (5 bases). CDR1 and CDR2 from the germline V gene are SNHLY and FYNNEI. CDR3 length: 11 amino acids. With 7 bases removed from V and 6 bases from J, the gap between germline ends came to 9 bases. The CDR3 DNA follows: TGTGCCAGCACCCGAGGGGATGGCTACACCTTC. Its translation: CASTRGDGYTF.

The DNA for the CDR3 is TGTGCCAGCTCACCACGACAGTCGAACACCGGGGAGCTGTTTTTT. Amino acid sequence: CASSPRQSNTGELFF. The chain couples TRBV18 to TRBJ2-2, with a weak D call TRBD1 (5 bases). There are 15 residues in the CDR3. V lost 1 base, J lost 0 bases, and 6 bases lay in between. CDR1 KGHSH and CDR2 LQKENI come from the germline V gene.

With regard to this clone: The junction shows a germline mismatch at one end, possibly a read error. The chain links TRBV20-1 to TRBJ2-5, with D unresolved. This CDR3 is 17 amino acids long. Germline loops: CDR1 DFQATT, CDR2 SNEGSKA (reference sequence). The CDR3: CGATQRFSRQRQETQYF. CDR3 in DNA: TGCGGTGCTACCCAACGGTTCTCCCGGCAGAGACAAGAGACCCAGTACTTC.

This clone was detected ten times or more. The chain couples TRBV6-1 to TRBJ1-2; 8 bases agree with TRBD1. The V and J ends lost 0 bases and 4 bases, in that order; junction bases with no gene match: 1. There are 14 residues in the CDR3. Germline-derived CDR1 and CDR2 are MNHNS and SASEGT. The CDR3 is CASSEAGTGYGYTF. The CDR3 nucleotides are TGTGCCAGCAGTGAAGCCGGGACAGGCTATGGCTACACCTTC.

This clone has more than one count but fewer than ten. The chain has TRBV6-2 or TRBV6-3 and TRBJ2-3; 8 positions match TRBD2. This CDR3 spans 16 amino acids. The junction had 9 bases not matched to a gene; V was cut back by 7 bases and J by 0 bases. CDR1 is MNHEY and CDR2 is SVGEGT in the germline V gene. CDR3 nucleotide sequence: TGTGCCAGCATTTGGGGGCGGGGGGCAAGCACAGATACGCAGTATTTT. This codes for CASIWGRGASTDTQYF.

The chain uses TRBV19 and TRBJ2-3; 8 nucleotides line up with TRBD1. Germline CDR1 LNHDA, CDR2 SQIVND (reference sequence). The CDR3 spans 13 residues. Trimming removed 8 bases from V and 5 bases from J; junction bases left unmatched: 6. The CDR3 sequence is CASSARGQDTQYF. The CDR3 DNA sequence: TGTGCCAGTTCTGCCAGGGGGCAAGATACGCAGTATTTT.

J is TRBJ1-2 and V is TRBV7-2; TRBD1 is a possible D gene (5 bases). The germline V and J ends were trimmed by 1 base and 6 bases, with 9 bases remaining between them. Germline CDR1 is SGHTA and CDR2 is FQGNSA. The CDR3 is made up of 13 amino acids. The CDR3 reads CASSLGGKDGYTF. CDR3 nucleotide sequence: TGTGCCAGCAGCTTAGGGGGGAAGGATGGCTACACCTTC.

This clone has just a few counts. This sequence joins TRBV11-2 and TRBJ2-7; 7 nucleotides align to TRBD1. The V segment lost 3 bases and the J segment 1 base; nucleotides outside the gene matches: 6. The CDR3 has 15 amino acids. CDR1 and CDR2 from the germline V gene are SGHAT and FQNNGV. The CDR3 region has the DNA TGTGCCAGCAGCTTTTTACAGGGGCCGTCCTACGAGCAGTACTTC. Its translation: CASSFLQGPSYEQYF.

The chain uses TRBV5-6 and TRBJ1-4; D perhaps matches TRBD1 (5 bases). The CDR3 length is 15 residues. CDR1 and CDR2 from the germline V gene are SGHDT and YYEEEE. With 0 bases removed from V and 7 bases from J, the gap between germline ends came to 13 bases. CDR3 sequence reads: CASSLVGGSGEKLFF. The CDR3 DNA reads TGTGCCAGCAGCTTGGTTGGGGGGAGCGGTGAAAAACTGTTTTTT.

This clone was observed a few times. The chain couples TRBV28 to TRBJ2-2; no definite D call. The V end lost 4 bases, the J end lost 2 bases, and 5 bases lay between the germline ends. Germline V gene lookup returns CDR1 MDHEN and CDR2 SYDVKM. The CDR3 is made up of 13 amino acids. CDR3 in amino acids: CASSSTNTGELFF. In DNA form, the CDR3 reads TGTGCCAGCAGTTCCACAAACACCGGGGAGCTGTTTTTT. The whole variable domain, filled in from reference TRBV28 and TRBJ2-2, reads DVKVTQSSRYLVKRTGEKVFLECVQDMDHENMFWYRQDPGLGLRLIYFSYDVKMKEKGDIPEGYSVSREKKERFSLILESASTNQTSMYLCASSSTNTGELFFGEGSRLTVL.

The V call is TRBV2, the J call TRBJ2-3, with 9 positions matching TRBD2. Losses at the gene ends were 8 bases for V and 3 bases for J; bases not matched to a gene: 9. Germline V gene lookup returns CDR1 SNHLY and CDR2 FYNNEI. The CDR3 spans 15 residues. The CDR3 here is CASLDGGLATDTQYF. Written as DNA, the CDR3 is TGTGCCAGCCTAGACGGGGGACTAGCAACAGATACGCAGTATTTT.

This clone was observed a handful of times. The chain carries TRBV12-3 or TRBV12-4 and TRBJ1-3, with D unclear. CDR3 length: 15 residues. V was trimmed by 7 bases and J by 0 bases, leaving 13 bases between them. In DNA, the CDR3 is TGTGCCAGCAAAGAGAGGCAAACCTCTGGAAACACCATATATTTT. It yields the protein CASKERQTSGNTIYF.

This clone was seen only a few times. The chain couples TRBV6-1 to TRBJ1-4; maybe TRBD1 (5 bases). Per germline, CDR1 MNHNS and CDR2 SASEGT. The V gene lost 5 bases and the J gene lost 8 bases, with 15 bases spanning the gap. The CDR3 contains 14 residues. In nucleotides, the CDR3 is TGTGCCAGCAGTCCAGATGGGGCGTTGGAAAAACTGTTTTTT. Residues: CASSPDGALEKLFF.